Below are 18 T cell receptor beta chains sequenced from a single sample in a study of cytomegalovirus exposure and HLA in healthy donors. It was with 60 Vbeta and 13 Jbeta primers that the PCR ran. The assay was immunoSEQ multiplex PCR, and TCRdb's table has in-frame clones only and misses some. The profile shows roughly 130,000 clones, just under 75% of them singletons. Specimen: PBMCs. The receptor set was obtained from a man aged 40-50 years in good health and CMV-seropositive.

The chain carries TRBV5-1 and TRBJ2-7, with D perhaps TRBD1 (7 bases). The CDR3 is made up of 16 amino acids. The germline V gene has CDR1 SGHRS and CDR2 YFSETQ. Trimming removed 7 bases from V and 2 bases from J, with 22 bases in between. Here the CDR3 DNA reads TGCGCCAGCTGGCCAGGGGCGGGACAGAGTACCTACGAGCAGTACTTC. Amino acid sequence: CASWPGAGQSTYEQYF.

The V gene is TRBV7-6, the J gene TRBJ2-7, with TRBD1 matching over 10 bases. V lost 5 bases to trimming and J lost 7 bases; unmatched junction nucleotides: 11. This CDR3 is 15 amino acids long. Germline-derived CDR1 and CDR2 are SGHVS and FNYEAQ. Here the CDR3 DNA reads TGTGCCAGCAGCCCTGTCCGGGACAGGGGTTGGGAGCAGTACTTC. This encodes CASSPVRDRGWEQYF.

The rearrangement uses TRBV15 and TRBJ1-3; D unresolved. Germline CDR1 and CDR2: LNHNV and YYDKDF (reference sequence). The CDR3 consists of 15 residues. V was cut by 0 bases and J by 1 base, with 7 bases left in between. The CDR3 spells CATSRDLLSGNTIYF. For the CDR3, the DNA is TGTGCCACCAGCAGAGATCTTTTGTCTGGAAACACCATATATTTT.

The rearrangement joins TRBV28 to TRBJ1-5, with a possible D match to TRBD1 (6 bases). Germline V gives CDR1 MDHEN, CDR2 SYDVKM. The ends were cut back, 2 bases at V and 6 bases at J, with 17 bases in the middle. This CDR3 spans 16 amino acids. This CDR3 reads CASSLKYAGAGQPQHF. CDR3 DNA sequence: TGTGCCAGCAGTTTAAAATATGCAGGGGCTGGTCAGCCCCAGCATTTT. Complete variable domain (other parts from reference TRBV28 and TRBJ1-5): DVKVTQSSRYLVKRTGEKVFLECVQDMDHENMFWYRQDPGLGLRLIYFSYDVKMKEKGDIPEGYSVSREKKERFSLILESASTNQTSMYLCASSLKYAGAGQPQHFGDGTRLSIL.

The gene calls are TRBV15 and TRBJ1-4; 8 nucleotides line up with TRBD1. Looked up from germline, CDR1 is LNHNV and CDR2 is YYDKDF (reference sequence). The V gene end was trimmed by 7 bases and the J gene end by 7 bases; junction bases not matched to a gene: 11. This CDR3 has 15 residues. CDR3 protein: CATTQNRGWGEKLFF. The CDR3, as DNA: TGTGCCACCACCCAAAACAGGGGGTGGGGTGAAAAACTGTTTTTT.

Points on this clone: Other DNA variants within this sample encode the same CDR3. V gene TRBV5-6 combines with J gene TRBJ1-4, with D maybe TRBD1 (5 bases). Per the germline V gene, CDR1 is SGHDT and CDR2 is YYEEEE. Trimming removed 0 bases from V and 10 bases from J, with 10 bases in between. This CDR3 has 13 residues. In nucleotides, the CDR3 is TGTGCCAGCAGCTTGGAGGCCGGGGGAAAACTGTTTTTT. Amino acid sequence: CASSLEAGGKLFF.

In its sample, this clone was seen once. The genes are TRBV11-2 and TRBJ2-1; no definite D call. CDR3 length: 12 amino acids. Trimming cost V 2 bases and J 5 bases, with 4 bases left between them. Germline-derived CDR1 and CDR2 are SGHAT and FQNNGV. The CDR3 nucleotides read TGTGCCAGCAGCTTAACTCACAATGAGCAGTTCTTC. Translating it yields CASSLTHNEQFF. The full variable domain, in which reference TRBV11-2 and TRBJ2-1 provide the parts outside the CDR3, is EAGVAQSPRYKIIEKRQSVAFWCNPISGHATLYWYQQILGQGPKLLIQFQNNGVVDDSQLPKDRFSAERLKGVDSTLKIQPAKLEDSAVYLCASSLTHNEQFFGPGTRLTVL.

This rearrangement joins TRBV19 to TRBJ2-7; D uncertain. The CDR3 is 14 residues long. The germline V gene encodes CDR1 LNHDA and CDR2 SQIVND (reference sequence). Trimming removed 5 bases at V and 0 bases at J, with 11 bases between. The CDR3 bases are TGTGCCAGTAGTCTTAGACTGACCTCCTACGAGCAGTACTTC. It translates to CASSLRLTSYEQYF.

Only a few counts were recorded for this clone. The chain recombines TRBV10-1 with TRBJ2-3, with D possibly TRBD1 on 5 matching bases. Trimming shortened V by 3 bases and J by 3 bases, and 10 bases separated the two germline ends. The CDR3 spans 14 residues. Germline loops: CDR1 WNHNN, CDR2 SYGVQD (reference sequence). The CDR3 sequence is CASSEGKGTDTQYF. CDR3 in DNA: TGCGCCAGCAGTGAAGGGAAGGGGACAGATACGCAGTATTTT.

The CDR3 region has the DNA TGCGCCAGCAGTGAGGGGGGAGGGCCGCGTGAGCAGTACTTC. Residues: CASSEGGGPREQYF. The chain links TRBV10-2 to TRBJ2-7; 7 positions match TRBD2. The CDR3 sequence is 14 residues long. J was trimmed by 7 bases and V by 2 bases; bases with no gene match: 8. The germline gives CDR1 WSHSY, CDR2 SAAADI.

The chain employs TRBV6-1 and TRBJ2-3, with D unclear. Trimming left V 3 bases short and J 1 base short, with 14 bases between. The CDR3 length is 16 residues. Germline V gene lookup returns CDR1 MNHNS and CDR2 SASEGT. The CDR3 DNA reads TGTGCCAGCAGTGATCGTGGCCATCACGGCACAGATACGCAGTATTTT. Protein sequence: CASSDRGHHGTDTQYF.

A remark on this clone: This same CDR3 is encoded by further DNA sequences in the sample. The genes are TRBV5-4 and TRBJ2-3; 11 bases line up with TRBD2. Unmatched junction bases numbered 4, after V lost 4 bases and J lost 3 bases. The CDR3 spans 15 residues. Germline CDR1 reads SGHNT; CDR2 reads YYREEE (reference sequence). CDR3 nucleotides: TGTGCCAGCAGCCCGGGACTAGCGGTTACAGATACGCAGTATTTT. Translated, it gives CASSPGLAVTDTQYF.

The chain uses TRBV4-2 and TRBJ2-3, with 10 nucleotides matching TRBD2. Looked up from germline, CDR1 is LGHNA and CDR2 is YNFKEQ. The CDR3 has 16 amino acids. J gave up 2 bases and V 4 bases, and 6 bases lay outside the gene matches. CDR3 DNA sequence: TGTGCCAGCAGCCCTTCAACTAGCGGGGTCACAGATACGCAGTATTTT. Amino acid sequence: CASSPSTSGVTDTQYF.

The J gene is TRBJ2-3, the V gene TRBV5-5; maybe TRBD1 (5 bases). CDR1 is SGHKS and CDR2 is YYEKEE in the germline V gene (reference sequence). V was shortened by 2 bases and J by 5 bases, with 15 bases between the two germline ends. This CDR3 region has 15 residues. CDR3 coding DNA: TGTGCCAGCAGCTTACCGGACATGGCGGTAGATACGCAGTATTTT. Translating it yields CASSLPDMAVDTQYF.

The sample holds a few counts of this clone. The CDR3 spells CASNVAGEHYEQYF. CDR3 nucleotides: TGTGCCAGCAATGTAGCGGGAGAACACTACGAGCAGTACTTC. This chain links TRBV28 with TRBJ2-7, with 9 bases matching TRBD2. CDR3 length: 14 residues. Per the germline V gene, CDR1 is MDHEN and CDR2 is SYDVKM. The junction had 7 bases not matched to a gene; V was cut back by 7 bases and J by 3 bases.

This clone was recorded only once. The chain recombines TRBV7-8 with TRBJ2-1, with TRBD2 matching over 7 bases. V lost 10 bases and J lost 9; bases outside the gene matches: 12. Germline CDR1 SGHVS, CDR2 FQNEAQ. The CDR3 covers 13 residues. Written as DNA, the CDR3 is TGTGCCACCGGGCGGGAGCTAGCGGCTGAGCAGTTCTTC. Translation gives CATGRELAAEQFF.

The gene calls are TRBV29-1 and TRBJ1-3, with D possibly matching TRBD1 (6 bases). Germline CDR1 reads SQVTM; CDR2 reads ANQGSEA. The CDR3 runs 13 residues. Trimming cost V 6 bases and J 4 bases, with 13 bases left between them. Written as DNA, the CDR3 is TGCAGCGTCGCGTTTGACAGGGGAAACACCATATATTTT. This encodes CSVAFDRGNTIYF.

This chain joins TRBV19 and TRBJ2-1, with 12 bases identical to TRBD2. Trimming took 3 bases from V and 8 from J; bases not matched to a gene: 5. From germline, CDR1 is LNHDA and CDR2 SQIVND (reference sequence). CDR3 size: 15 residues. CDR3 DNA: TGTGCCAGTAGTATCCCTAGCGGGGGGGTATATGAGCAGTTCTTC. Amino acid sequence: CASSIPSGGVYEQFF. The full variable domain, in which reference TRBV19 and TRBJ2-1 provide the parts outside the CDR3, is DGGITQSPKYLFRKEGQNVTLSCEQNLNHDAMYWYRQDPGQGLRLIYYSQIVNDFQKGDIAEGYSVSREKKESFPLTVTSAQKNPTAFYLCASSIPSGGVYEQFFGPGTRLTVL.